This T cell receptor beta chain was captured in a study of cytomegalovirus exposure and HLA in healthy donors. Germline assignment: CDR1 SEHNR and CDR2 FQNEAQ (reference sequence). The CDR3 contains 12 residues. General study points: Associated with cytomegalovirus, according to the listing, were approximately 160 TCR beta chains. Among TCR beta chains of equal frequency, HLA-associated ones were more clonally expanded in a later analysis.

PCR was performed using 60 Vbeta and 13 Jbeta primers. Original analysis: Later work found 65 million to 85 million unique TCR beta chains, with roughly 11 million shared. Profiled with immunoSEQ multiplex PCR; TCRdb holds only in-frame clones, not every one. V, J and clone size are taken as reported in that table, and D and trimming were inferred from the DNA itself. The data show about 200,000 clones, roughly 81% seen once. Points on this clone: The antigen remains undetermined. The junction and the germline gene differ at one end; a read error may be behind it.

Sequenced input: PBMCs. The rearrangement links TRBV7-9 to TRBJ2-7; 7 bases line up with TRBD1. The receptor was derived from a woman aged 25-40 years in good health and CMV-seropositive. The chain's CDR3 is CASSLETGNPNF. Here the CDR3 DNA reads TGTGCCAGCAGCTTGGAGACAGGGAATCCCAACTTC.